The 11 T cell receptor beta chains below were found in one sample sequenced in a study of OX40 agonist ivuxolimab in advanced cancers. The library was generated by the immunoSEQ multiplex PCR assay. This is the immuneACCESS table as TCRdb keeps it, with only in-frame sequences that have V and J called. A part of the clones is gone; compared with another copy, unresolved V genes explain less than half, and the rest is unexplained. This sample comprises roughly 80,000 clones, around 83% of them detected only once. Clones ranked in the top ten supply about 0.71% of the sample. Material: CD4+ or CD8+ T cells sorted from blood, obtained in a trial of the OX40 agonist ivuxolimab. These receptors all come from an adult with an advanced solid tumor such as melanoma, head and neck, liver or kidney cancer.

A single count supports this clone. The chain carries TRBV11-1 and TRBJ1-2; D is perhaps TRBD1 (5 bases). This CDR3 comprises 14 residues. Trimming removed 4 bases at V and 4 bases at J, with 13 bases between. Germline CDR1 SGHAT, CDR2 FQDESV (reference sequence). CDR3 amino acids: CASSSTLGGYGYTF. CDR3 sequence (DNA): TGTGCCAGCAGCTCTACCCTCGGGGGCTATGGCTACACCTTC.

This clone was picked up a small number of times. The genes are TRBV10-3 and TRBJ1-1, with 12 bases lining up with TRBD1. J gave up 5 bases and V 2 bases, and 6 bases lay outside the gene matches. Germline lookup yields CDR1 ENHRY and CDR2 SYGVKD. The CDR3 extends over 16 amino acids. The CDR3 is CAISEGTGGRETEAFF. DNA of the CDR3: TGTGCCATCAGTGAGGGGACAGGGGGCAGAGAGACTGAAGCTTTCTTT.

This CDR3 is CASSVGGMSDTQYF. Here the CDR3 DNA reads TGTGCCAGCAGCGTTGGCGGGATGTCGGATACGCAGTATTTT. The V call is TRBV9, the J call TRBJ2-3; tentatively, D is TRBD2 (6 bases). The CDR3 length is 14 residues. Looked up from germline, CDR1 is SGDLS and CDR2 is YYNGEE. Trimming took 2 bases from V and 6 from J, leaving 13 bases between them.

The chain employs TRBV6-5 and TRBJ1-2; 9 bases agree with TRBD1. The length of the CDR3 is 15 residues. The germline V gene encodes CDR1 MNHEY and CDR2 SVGAGI. V shed 2 bases, J shed 2 bases, and the junction held 3 bases outside the gene matches. CDR3 residues: CASSYTGQGNYGYTF. The CDR3 nucleotides are TGTGCCAGCAGTTACACGGGACAGGGAAACTATGGCTACACCTTC.

The gene calls are TRBV7-2 and TRBJ2-2; a possible D gene is TRBD2 (6 bases). In germline, CDR1 is SGHTA, CDR2 FQGNSA. The CDR3 totals 17 residues. Trimming removed 4 bases from V and 1 base from J, with 16 bases in between. CDR3 coding DNA: TGTGCCAGCAGCTACCAGGTTAGGCGGGAGAACACCGGGGAGCTGTTTTTT. Its protein product is CASSYQVRRENTGELFF.

CDR3 in amino acids: CAILAGGLKSSYNEQFF. The CDR3 bases are TGTGCCATTCTAGCGGGAGGACTTAAGAGCTCCTACAATGAGCAGTTCTTC. The V gene is TRBV7-9, the J gene TRBJ2-1, with 11 bases that match TRBD2. The CDR3 is made up of 17 amino acids. The V gene's germline CDR1 is SEHNR and CDR2 FQNEAQ (reference sequence). The V and J ends lost 10 bases and 0 bases, in that order; junction bases with no gene match: 11.

Many counts were recorded for this clone. The V gene is TRBV2, the J gene TRBJ2-7, with D possibly TRBD2 on 5 matching bases. The CDR3 covers 12 residues. V shed 4 bases and J shed 2 bases, with 6 bases lying between them. Germline V gene data show CDR1 as SNHLY and CDR2 as FYNNEI. CDR3 DNA: TGTGCCAGCAGTGGGGAGACCTACGAGCAGTACTTC. Translated: CASSGETYEQYF.

V gene TRBV7-9 combines with J gene TRBJ2-7; D is unclear. The CDR3 extends over 12 amino acids. Germline CDR1 SEHNR, CDR2 FQNEAQ (reference sequence). V lost 5 bases and J 10 bases, leaving 15 bases between the germline ends. This CDR3 is CASSPLERRQYF. CDR3 coding DNA: TGTGCCAGCAGCCCGTTAGAGCGCAGACAGTACTTC.

The V call is TRBV5-5, the J call TRBJ1-2, with TRBD1 matching 10 bases. The CDR3 contains 15 residues. V gave up 2 bases and J gave up 2 bases; unmatched junction bases: 3. Looked up from germline, CDR1 is SGHKS and CDR2 is YYEKEE (reference sequence). The CDR3: CASSFMGQGNYGYTF. DNA for the CDR3: TGTGCCAGCAGCTTCATGGGACAGGGGAACTATGGCTACACCTTC.

The rearrangement links TRBV7-9 to TRBJ1-5, with 7 bases matching TRBD1. The CDR3 has 14 residues. Trimming took 5 bases from V and 8 from J; bases not matched to a gene: 9. CDR1 and CDR2 (germline): SEHNR, FQNEAQ (reference sequence). CDR3 in DNA: TGTGCCAGCAGCCTGGACAGGTCCGTGGAGCCCCAGCATTTT. Protein product: CASSLDRSVEPQHF.

The chain links TRBV7-6 to TRBJ1-6; D is perhaps TRBD1 (6 bases). Germline loops: CDR1 SGHVS, CDR2 FNYEAQ. The germline V and J ends were trimmed by 5 bases and 7 bases, with 18 bases remaining between them. The CDR3 runs 16 residues. DNA for the CDR3: TGTGCCAGCAGCCCTTCCACAGGGATCAGCAATTCACCCCTCCACTTT. Protein sequence: CASSPSTGISNSPLHF. Filled out from reference TRBV7-6 and TRBJ1-6, the complete variable domain reads GAGVSQSPRYKVTKRGQDVALRCDPISGHVSLYWYRQALGQGPEFLTYFNYEAQQDKSGLPNDRFSAERPEGSISTLTIQRTEQRDSAMYRCASSPSTGISNSPLHFGNGTRLTVT.